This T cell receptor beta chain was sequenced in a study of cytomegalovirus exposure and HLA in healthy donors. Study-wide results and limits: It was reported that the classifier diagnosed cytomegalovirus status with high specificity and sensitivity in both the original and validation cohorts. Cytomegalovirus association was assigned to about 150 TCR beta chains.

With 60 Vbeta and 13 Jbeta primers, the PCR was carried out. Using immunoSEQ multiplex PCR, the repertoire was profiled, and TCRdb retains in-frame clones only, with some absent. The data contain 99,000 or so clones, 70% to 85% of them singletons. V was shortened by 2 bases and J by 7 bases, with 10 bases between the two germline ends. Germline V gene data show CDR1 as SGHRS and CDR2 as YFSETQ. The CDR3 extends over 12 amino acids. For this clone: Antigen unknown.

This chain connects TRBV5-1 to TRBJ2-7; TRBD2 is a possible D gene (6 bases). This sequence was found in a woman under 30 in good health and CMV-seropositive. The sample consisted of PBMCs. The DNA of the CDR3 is TGCGCCAGCAGCTTTGGGGGGAGAGAGCAGTACTTC. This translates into CASSFGGREQYF.